This TCR beta chain was captured by sequencing in a study of blood T cell repertoires in COVID-19. About the research overall: COVID-19 samples from acute and convalescent phases originated in the United States, Italy and Spain. From T cells, B-cell-depleted T cells, or PBMCs came the material, which was cDNA or gDNA.

The CDR3 length is 15 residues. Per germline, CDR1 SGHNT and CDR2 YYREEE (reference sequence). The V end was cut by 0 bases, the J end by 1 base, with 10 bases between. The table came from immunoSEQ multiplex PCR; TCRdb's copy has only in-frame clones and leaves some out. Seen here are more than 150,000 clones, around nine tenths observed once, and the top ten hold approximately 0.88%. This chain joins TRBV5-4 and TRBJ1-1; D is ambiguous. The sample comprised peripheral blood. The sequence derives from a woman aged 18-35 years who had recovered from COVID-19. CDR3: CASSLARGRNTEAFF. CDR3 bases: TGTGCCAGCAGCTTGGCCCGGGGTAGGAACACTGAAGCTTTCTTT.